The 13 T cell receptor beta chains below all came from one sample that was sequenced in a study of blood T cells in healthy people across ages. The second PCR ran roughly 7 to 12 cycles with a sample-barcoded 5' primer and J-beta primers. TCRdb processed the 5' RACE reads anew with MiXCR; each CDR3 protein has one entry. The data hold about 730,000 distinct CDR3 sequences, with around 40% observed a single time. Material for sequencing was blood. The receptors derive from a woman aged 55-75 years in good health.

The chain combines TRBV6-2 or TRBV6-3 with TRBJ2-1, with D perhaps TRBD2 (6 bases). CDR1 MNHEY and CDR2 SVGEGT come from the germline V gene. V gave up 6 bases and J gave up 4 bases, with 13 bases separating them. There are 14 residues in the CDR3. The CDR3 DNA follows: TGTGCCAGCAGGTTTAGCGGCCAATACAATGAGCAGTTCTTC. It specifies CASRFSGQYNEQFF.

This chain connects TRBV5-1 to TRBJ2-1, with 7 bases that match TRBD2. Germline V gene lookup returns CDR1 SGHRS and CDR2 YFSETQ. This CDR3 is 15 amino acids long. Trimming at V came to 0 bases and at J to 6 bases, leaving 6 bases not matched to a gene. The CDR3 here is CASSLGDYEVNEQFF. The CDR3 DNA follows: TGCGCCAGCAGCTTGGGGGACTACGAAGTCAATGAGCAGTTCTTC.

This sequence joins TRBV30 and TRBJ2-6, with D perhaps assigned TRBD1 or TRBD2 (5 bases each). This CDR3 is built from 14 residues. The germline V and J ends were trimmed by 3 bases and 2 bases, with 8 bases remaining between them. Germline CDR1 reads GTSNPN; CDR2 reads SVGIG (reference sequence). CDR3 in amino acids: CAWSQGAGANVLTF. CDR3 nucleotides: TGTGCCTGGAGCCAGGGAGCTGGGGCCAACGTCCTGACTTTC.

At least ten counts were recorded for this clonotype. Its ends do not fully match the called genes, so a read error is possible. The chain recombines TRBV7-7 with TRBJ2-1; 14 bases match TRBD2. The germline V gene has CDR1 SSHAT and CDR2 FNYEAQ (reference sequence). The CDR3 consists of 15 residues. The CDR3, as DNA: TGTGCTAGCAGCCGGGGACTAGCGGGAGCCAGTGAGCAGTTCTTC. This codes for CASSRGLAGASEQFF.

The chain links TRBV7-2 to TRBJ1-2; D gene ambiguous. In germline, CDR1 is SGHTA, CDR2 FQGNSA. The CDR3 spans 13 residues. V was clipped by 0 bases and J by 8 bases, with 10 bases between them. The CDR3 nucleotides read TGTGCCAGCAGCTTAGCGGCGGATCGAGGCTACACCTTC. Translating it yields CASSLAADRGYTF.

This clonotype was found a few times. The chain carries TRBV20-1 and TRBJ2-3, with TRBD2 as a possible D gene (7 bases). CDR1 DFQATT and CDR2 SNEGSKA come from the germline V gene (reference sequence). The CDR3 covers 14 residues. Trimming left V 6 bases short and J 3 bases short, with 16 bases between. The CDR3 loop is CSAGGDTRTDTQYF. The DNA of the CDR3 is TGCAGTGCAGGGGGGGACACCCGAACAGATACGCAGTATTTT.

Comments on this clonotype: This sequence may be a read error, since a much larger clone differs from it by one base. The chain is built from TRBV10-3 and TRBJ2-7; 12 nucleotides line up with TRBD2. CDR3 size: 15 residues. Looked up from germline, CDR1 is ENHRY and CDR2 is SYGVKD. V lost 7 bases, J lost 7 bases, and 11 bases stayed unmatched. Written as DNA, the CDR3 is TGTGCCATCAAGCCGGGACTAGCGGGCGTCAATGAGCAGTACTTC. Residues: CAIKPGLAGVNEQYF.

This clonotype was seen only a few times. The rearrangement joins TRBV2 to TRBJ2-4, with 15 bases matching TRBD2. There are 20 residues in the CDR3. With V trimmed by 5 bases and J by 1 base, 12 bases remained unmatched. Germline V gene lookup returns CDR1 SNHLY and CDR2 FYNNEI. In DNA, the CDR3 is TGTGCCAGCAGTACACCGGGACTAGCGGGAGGAAATGAGGCCAAAAACATTCAGTACTTC. Encoded protein: CASSTPGLAGGNEAKNIQYF.

V gene TRBV5-1 combines with J gene TRBJ1-5, with D unclear. The V gene's germline CDR1 is SGHRS and CDR2 YFSETQ. The CDR3 is 14 amino acids. V lost 5 bases, J lost 2 bases, and 11 bases lay in between. The CDR3 reads CASSQLGGNQPQHF. The CDR3 region has the DNA TGCGCCAGCAGTCAGCTAGGAGGCAATCAGCCCCAGCATTTT.

V is TRBV27 and J is TRBJ2-7, with 11 bases that match TRBD1. Germline CDR1 is MNHEY and CDR2 is SMNVEV (reference sequence). The CDR3 is made up of 16 amino acids. Trimming cost V 3 bases and J 6 bases; bases outside gene matches: 10. CDR3 residues: CASSFAPGQGVGEQYF. CDR3 in DNA: TGTGCCAGCAGTTTTGCCCCGGGACAGGGGGTCGGCGAGCAGTACTTC.

The sample holds many counts of this clonotype. V is TRBV7-9 and J is TRBJ1-2; 9 positions agree with TRBD1. The CDR3 is made up of 13 amino acids. V shed 5 bases, J shed 5 bases, and the junction held 3 bases outside the gene matches. Germline V gene lookup returns CDR1 SEHNR and CDR2 FQNEAQ (reference sequence). The CDR3 protein is CASSQQGAYGYTF. As DNA, the CDR3 is TGTGCCAGCAGCCAACAGGGGGCTTATGGCTACACCTTC.

Remarks on this clonotype: This may be a read error, as it is one base from a much larger clone. The CDR3 protein is CSVKQASGTYEQYF. DNA for the CDR3: TGCAGCGTTAAGCAGGCTAGCGGGACCTACGAGCAGTACTTC. The rearrangement joins TRBV29-1 to TRBJ2-7; 9 bases fit TRBD2. J lost 2 bases, V lost 5 bases, and 7 bases had no gene match. Germline V gene data show CDR1 as SQVTM and CDR2 as ANQGSEA. CDR3 length: 14 residues.

This clonotype was observed once. J is TRBJ2-3 and V is TRBV4-2; the D is unclear. CDR1 and CDR2 (germline): LGHNA, YNFKEQ. This CDR3 region has 12 residues. The V gene lost 2 bases and the J gene lost 3 bases, with 3 bases spanning the gap. In nucleotides, the CDR3 is TGTGCCAGCAGCCAACGGACAGATACGCAGTATTTT. Protein sequence: CASSQRTDTQYF.